Below are 18 T cell receptor beta chains sequenced from a single sample in a study of regulatory T cells in long-lasting Graves disease. CDR3-region Arm-PCR and iRepertoire HTBI primers produced the TCR beta libraries. In TCRdb, the multiplex PCR reads were re-called with MiXCR into one record per CDR3 protein. The data contain 600,000 to 800,000 distinct CDR3 sequences, 25% to 35% of them singletons. Specified time point: persistent/refractory GD, antithyroid drugs over 5 years with positive TRAb. The TCR library was prepared using RNA isolated from PBMCs. Specimen: peripheral blood mononuclear cells (PBMCs), collected when the disease was refractory, from a patient treated with antithyroid drugs. The receptors stem from a female donor with Graves disease.

J is TRBJ1-4 and V is TRBV12-3 or TRBV12-4; D is uncertain. The CDR3 spans 15 residues. The V end lost 3 bases, the J end lost 5 bases, and 13 bases lay between the germline ends. CDR3 protein: CASSLDSLSNEKLFF. The CDR3 nucleotides are TGTGCCAGCAGTTTGGATTCCCTTTCCAATGAAAAACTGTTTTTT.

In DNA form, the CDR3 reads TGTGCCAGCAGCCCATTTGGGGGGGGCGCTGGGATTGAACAGTACTTC. It specifies CASSPFGGGAGIEQYF. The J gene is TRBJ2-5, the V gene TRBV11-2, with TRBD2 as a possible D gene (7 bases). Deletions cut 5 bases from V and 11 bases from J, with 27 bases between. Looked up from germline, CDR1 is SGHAT and CDR2 is FQNNGV. The CDR3 contains 16 residues.

The sample holds a few counts of this clonotype. V gene TRBV11-2 combines with J gene TRBJ2-7, with D perhaps given as TRBD1 or TRBD2 (5 bases each). The germline V and J ends were trimmed by 5 bases and 0 bases, with 14 bases remaining between them. The germline V gene encodes CDR1 SGHAT and CDR2 FQNNGV. The CDR3 is 15 residues long. CDR3 residues: CASSRLGDPSYEQYF. The CDR3 coding sequence is TGTGCCAGCAGCCGCCTGGGGGATCCCTCCTACGAGCAGTACTTC.

The chain has TRBV9 and TRBJ1-1; possibly TRBD1 for D (5 bases). The CDR3 is 15 amino acids. Trimming removed 0 bases at V and 3 bases at J, with 12 bases between. Per germline, CDR1 SGDLS and CDR2 YYNGEE. Here the CDR3 reads CASSVGWGSDTEAFF. CDR3 DNA: TGTGCCAGCAGCGTAGGTTGGGGCTCTGACACTGAAGCTTTCTTT.

This clonotype was observed a handful of times. This sequence joins TRBV19 and TRBJ2-5; 8 bases agree with TRBD2. The J segment lost 3 bases and the V segment lost 0 bases, leaving 6 bases of the junction unmatched. Germline CDR1 is LNHDA and CDR2 is SQIVND (reference sequence). This CDR3 spans 16 amino acids. CDR3 nucleotide sequence: TGTGCCAGTAGTATAGATTGGTCACTAGCGGAAGAGACCCAGTACTTC. The encoded protein is CASSIDWSLAEETQYF.

The gene calls are TRBV15 and TRBJ1-1, with D possibly TRBD1 on 5 matching bases. The CDR3 has 13 residues. The V gene lost 5 bases and the J gene lost 9 bases, with 16 bases spanning the gap. Germline CDR1 and CDR2: LNHNV and YYDKDF (reference sequence). DNA for the CDR3: TGTGCCACCAGCGGTACCGGGACTACTAAAGCTTTCTTT. This gives the protein CATSGTGTTKAFF.

The J gene is TRBJ2-3, the V gene TRBV20-1; TRBD2 agrees at 8 bases. This CDR3 spans 13 amino acids. V lost 4 bases and J lost 1; bases outside the gene matches: 1. CDR1 is DFQATT and CDR2 is SNEGSKA in the germline V gene (reference sequence). The CDR3 region has the DNA TGCAGTGCTAAGACTAGCGGCACAGATACGCAGTATTTT. This translates into CSAKTSGTDTQYF.

This clonotype was counted ten times or more. CDR3 sequence: CASSLARLNTEAFF. The CDR3 DNA follows: TGTGCCAGCAGTTTAGCACGGCTGAACACTGAAGCTTTCTTT. The rearrangement uses TRBV12-3 or TRBV12-4 and TRBJ1-1; unclear D gene. Trimming cost V 0 bases and J 0 bases, with 5 bases left between them. The CDR3 has 14 residues.

This CDR3 is CASSLGHEMNTEAFF. The CDR3, as DNA: TGCGCCAGCAGCTTGGGACACGAGATGAACACTGAAGCTTTCTTT. The chain uses TRBV5-1 and TRBJ1-1; no clear D gene. The ends were cut back, 0 bases at V and 0 bases at J, with 9 bases in the middle. This CDR3 comprises 15 residues. Germline assignment: CDR1 SGHRS and CDR2 YFSETQ.

This clonotype was detected ten times or more. The chain carries TRBV20-1 and TRBJ2-7; 10 bases line up with TRBD2. This CDR3 region has 15 residues. Germline CDR1 DFQATT, CDR2 SNEGSKA (reference sequence). V trimming: 1 base; J trimming: 6 bases; junction bases outside the gene matches: 9. The CDR3 sequence: CSARGTSGYLLEQYF. The CDR3 nucleotides are TGCAGTGCTAGAGGGACTAGCGGTTACCTCCTCGAGCAGTACTTC.

This clonotype was picked up a small number of times. The gene calls are TRBV6-1 and TRBJ2-7; the D gene is possibly TRBD1 (6 bases). The CDR3 sequence is 13 residues long. Trimming removed 10 bases from V and 2 bases from J, with 15 bases in between. CDR1 and CDR2 from the germline V gene are MNHNS and SASEGT. The CDR3 loop reads CATQDRITYEQYF. CDR3 sequence (DNA): TGTGCCACACAGGACAGAATTACCTACGAGCAGTACTTC.

This clonotype came up many times. The CDR3 loop reads CASRARGSRYGYTF. The DNA for the CDR3 is TGTGCCAGCAGGGCCAGGGGCTCTCGCTATGGCTACACCTTC. V and J are TRBV28 and TRBJ1-2, with D possibly being TRBD1 (6 bases). CDR1 is MDHEN, CDR2 SYDVKM, per germline. Trimming cost V 6 bases and J 4 bases, with 15 bases left between them. The CDR3 consists of 14 residues.

The chain has TRBV12-3 or TRBV12-4 and TRBJ2-7; D is perhaps TRBD1 or TRBD2 (5 bases each). This CDR3 contains 13 residues. V gave up 5 bases and J gave up 4 bases, with 12 bases separating them. As DNA, the CDR3 is TGTGCCAGCAGTCCGGGACGGTTGTACGAGCAGTACTTC. It yields the protein CASSPGRLYEQYF.

The J gene is TRBJ1-5, the V gene TRBV6-5; D is unresolved. The ends were cut back, 0 bases at V and 7 bases at J, with 7 bases in the middle. The CDR3 consists of 13 residues. The germline V gene has CDR1 MNHEY and CDR2 SVGAGI. CDR3 loop: CASSYSIKQPQHF. The CDR3 nucleotides read TGTGCCAGCAGTTACTCTATTAAGCAGCCCCAGCATTTT.

This clonotype was observed many times. V usage is TRBV10-3 and J usage is TRBJ1-5; D perhaps matches TRBD1 (6 bases). Germline V gene sequence: CDR1 ENHRY, CDR2 SYGVKD. Trimming took off 0 bases at V and 2 bases at J, with 14 bases between the two ends. This CDR3 has 17 amino acids. The CDR3 DNA is TGTGCCATCAGTGAGTCGAAACGCAGGGGTGGCAATCAGCCCCAGCATTTT. Translation gives CAISESKRRGGNQPQHF.

This chain connects TRBV29-1 to TRBJ2-7; D is perhaps TRBD2 (5 bases). The CDR3 covers 13 residues. V was cut by 4 bases and J by 3 bases, with 13 bases left in between. Germline V gene lookup returns CDR1 SQVTM and CDR2 ANQGSEA. The CDR3 protein is CSVVRVGLYEQYF. The CDR3 DNA follows: TGCAGCGTTGTCCGTGTAGGACTCTACGAGCAGTACTTC.

The rearrangement links TRBV7-8 to TRBJ1-5, with 8 bases identical to TRBD1. Unmatched junction bases numbered 8, after V lost 5 bases and J lost 5 bases. Germline assignment: CDR1 SGHVS and CDR2 FQNEAQ. This CDR3 is built from 15 residues. The CDR3 coding sequence is TGTGCCAGCAGCACTACGGGACAGGTCGATCAGCCCCAGCATTTT. It codes for CASSTTGQVDQPQHF. The entire variable domain, with the rest obtained from reference TRBV7-8 and TRBJ1-5, is as follows: GAGVSQSPRYKVAKRGQDVALRCDPISGHVSLFWYQQALGQGPEFLTYFQNEAQLDKSGLPSDRFFAERPEGSVSTLKIQRTQQEDSAVYLCASSTTGQVDQPQHFGDGTRLSIL.

The chain employs TRBV28 and TRBJ1-1, with 9 bases aligning to TRBD1. Losses at the gene ends were 5 bases for V and 4 bases for J; bases not matched to a gene: 8. The CDR3 sequence is 15 residues long. The germline V gene encodes CDR1 MDHEN and CDR2 SYDVKM. The CDR3 spells CASSTGQGSVTEAFF. For the CDR3, the DNA is TGTGCCAGCAGTACCGGACAGGGGAGCGTCACTGAAGCTTTCTTT.